Listed here are 20 T cell receptor beta chains from one sample, sequenced in a study of cytomegalovirus exposure and HLA in healthy donors. PCR involved 60 Vbeta and 13 Jbeta primers. Sequencing was performed with immunoSEQ multiplex PCR; in TCRdb, only in-frame clones are kept and a portion is missing. Its listing shows around 65,000 clones. The sequenced sample consisted of PBMCs. The receptor set was obtained from a boy between 10 and 17 years old in good health and CMV-seronegative.

V gene TRBV18 combines with J gene TRBJ2-7; 7 bases are shared with TRBD1. The CDR3 has 13 amino acids. The germline V gene has CDR1 KGHSH and CDR2 LQKENI. With V trimmed by 5 bases and J by 5 bases, 6 bases remained unmatched. The DNA for the CDR3 is TGTGCCAGCTCAAGAAGGGACAGCCACGAGCAGTACTTC. Its protein product is CASSRRDSHEQYF.

The rearrangement uses TRBV9 and TRBJ2-1; 8 nucleotides match TRBD2. The germline V gene has CDR1 SGDLS and CDR2 YYNGEE. The V and J ends lost 0 bases and 7 bases, in that order; junction bases with no gene match: 9. This CDR3 is 16 amino acids long. The chain's CDR3 is CASSVGPAGVGNEQFF. DNA for the CDR3: TGTGCCAGCAGCGTAGGGCCAGCGGGAGTGGGGAATGAGCAGTTCTTC.

The V gene is TRBV7-6, the J gene TRBJ2-2, with D possibly being TRBD1 (6 bases). The CDR3 contains 16 residues. CDR1 is SGHVS and CDR2 is FNYEAQ in the germline V gene. V lost 1 base and J lost 4, with 13 bases in between. CDR3 amino acids: CASSLGSRGTTGELFF. The CDR3 coding sequence is TGTGCCAGCAGCTTAGGTAGCAGGGGTACCACCGGGGAGCTGTTTTTT.

The rearrangement uses TRBV6-1 and TRBJ2-4; 10 bases are shared with TRBD2. This CDR3 comprises 19 residues. After removal of 2 bases from V and 0 bases from J, the junction contained 10 bases not matched to a gene. Germline V gene lookup returns CDR1 MNHNS and CDR2 SASEGT. CDR3 protein: CASSERVAGGGGAKNIQYF. CDR3 DNA sequence: TGTGCCAGCAGTGAAAGGGTAGCGGGAGGCGGAGGAGCCAAAAACATTCAGTACTTC.

This chain joins TRBV9 and TRBJ1-2, with 8 bases aligning to TRBD1. Looked up from germline, CDR1 is SGDLS and CDR2 is YYNGEE. This CDR3 spans 14 amino acids. The junction had 9 bases not matched to a gene; V was cut back by 3 bases and J by 8 bases. CDR3: CASSGEGTGHGYTF. CDR3 DNA: TGTGCCAGCAGCGGAGAGGGGACAGGTCACGGCTACACCTTC.

V and J are TRBV6-1 and TRBJ1-4; 7 bases match TRBD1. Germline V gene data show CDR1 as MNHNS and CDR2 as SASEGT. Losses at the gene ends were 6 bases for V and 0 bases for J; bases not matched to a gene: 4. This CDR3 has 15 residues. CDR3 loop: CASRGTETTNEKLFF. As DNA, the CDR3 is TGTGCCAGCAGGGGGACAGAAACAACTAATGAAAAACTGTTTTTT.

The chain has TRBV4-1 and TRBJ2-7, with 13 positions matching TRBD2. Looked up from germline, CDR1 is MGHRA and CDR2 is YSYEKL. The CDR3 sequence is 15 residues long. The ends lost 4 bases at V and 2 bases at J; junction bases unmatched: 2. Written as DNA, the CDR3 is TGCGCCAGCAGCCTGACTAGCGGGGGGACCTACGAGCAGTACTTC. The encoded protein is CASSLTSGGTYEQYF.

The J gene is TRBJ1-1, the V gene TRBV28; 8 positions agree with TRBD1. CDR3 length equals 14 residues. Germline V lookup: CDR1 MDHEN, CDR2 SYDVKM. Trimming at V came to 6 bases and at J to 3 bases, leaving 6 bases not matched to a gene. The CDR3 region has the DNA TGTGCCAGCAGACGGACAGGGATATACACTGAAGCTTTCTTT. Encoded protein: CASRRTGIYTEAFF.

The gene calls are TRBV5-4 and TRBJ1-2; 9 bases are shared with TRBD1. This CDR3 is built from 16 residues. V shed 4 bases, J shed 5 bases, and the junction held 12 bases outside the gene matches. Germline V lookup: CDR1 SGHNT, CDR2 YYREEE (reference sequence). CDR3 in amino acids: CASSRDRAGAAYGYTF. The CDR3 DNA follows: TGTGCCAGCAGCAGGGACAGGGCAGGGGCTGCTTATGGCTACACCTTC.

The chain is built from TRBV5-4 and TRBJ1-1; TRBD1 matches at 12 bases. CDR3 size: 17 residues. Germline V gene lookup returns CDR1 SGHNT and CDR2 YYREEE (reference sequence). V lost 4 bases to trimming and J lost 1 base; unmatched junction nucleotides: 8. Here the CDR3 DNA reads TGTGCCAGCAGCGCGGGACAGGGGGCACTTCGGAACACTGAAGCTTTCTTT. Amino acids: CASSAGQGALRNTEAFF.

The chain employs TRBV27 and TRBJ2-2; tentatively, D is TRBD2 (5 bases). The CDR3 covers 14 residues. With 3 bases removed from V and 3 bases from J, the gap between germline ends came to 8 bases. Germline loops: CDR1 MNHEY, CDR2 SMNVEV (reference sequence). For the CDR3, the DNA is TGTGCCAGCAGTTTCTCGAGGGACACCGGGGAGCTGTTTTTT. This sequence encodes CASSFSRDTGELFF.

The V call is TRBV9, the J call TRBJ1-4; D possibly corresponds to TRBD1 (5 bases). V was cut by 0 bases and J by 5 bases, with 8 bases left in between. The CDR3 is 14 amino acids. The germline gives CDR1 SGDLS, CDR2 YYNGEE. The CDR3 DNA reads TGTGCCAGCAGCGTAGGACAGACAAATGAAAAACTGTTTTTT. It specifies CASSVGQTNEKLFF.

The chain joins TRBV19 to TRBJ1-1; weak D call: TRBD1 (5 bases). This CDR3 spans 13 amino acids. V was cut by 3 bases and J by 5 bases, with 10 bases left in between. CDR1 is LNHDA, CDR2 SQIVND, per germline (reference sequence). The CDR3 is CASSIRGRTEAFF. The CDR3 DNA is TGTGCCAGTAGTATTCGGGGGAGGACTGAAGCTTTCTTT.

The gene calls are TRBV2 and TRBJ2-7, with TRBD1 matching 8 bases. V gave up 6 bases and J gave up 3 bases; unmatched junction bases: 7. CDR1 SNHLY and CDR2 FYNNEI come from the germline V gene. CDR3 length: 14 amino acids. Here the CDR3 DNA reads TGTGCCAGCAGCGGGACAGGTGGGGTCTACGAGCAGTACTTC. This codes for CASSGTGGVYEQYF.

V is TRBV6-4 and J is TRBJ2-1, with TRBD2 matching 9 bases. Looked up from germline, CDR1 is MRHNA and CDR2 is SNTAGT. Trimming took 3 bases from V and 6 from J; bases not matched to a gene: 3. This CDR3 has 14 amino acids. In DNA, the CDR3 is TGTGCCAGCAGTGAGGGTAGCGGGAGCAATGAGCAGTTCTTC. This codes for CASSEGSGSNEQFF.

The chain recombines TRBV28 with TRBJ2-7, with 10 bases fitting TRBD2. CDR1 and CDR2 from the germline V gene are MDHEN and SYDVKM. CDR3 length: 14 residues. V gave up 11 bases and J gave up 1 base; unmatched junction bases: 8. The CDR3 here is CAVGLAISSYEQYF. The CDR3 bases are TGTGCCGTGGGACTAGCGATCTCATCCTACGAGCAGTACTTC.

This chain connects TRBV5-1 to TRBJ1-2, with D possibly being TRBD1 (5 bases). This CDR3 is built from 14 residues. Germline lookup yields CDR1 SGHRS and CDR2 YFSETQ. The germline V and J ends were trimmed by 0 bases and 3 bases, with 9 bases remaining between them. The CDR3 loop is CASSLVWGDYGYTF. The CDR3 DNA reads TGCGCCAGCAGCTTGGTTTGGGGGGACTATGGCTACACCTTC. Full variable domain (rest looked up from reference TRBV5-1 and TRBJ1-2): KAGVTQTPRYLIKTRGQQVTLSCSPISGHRSVSWYQQTPGQGLQFLFEYFSETQRNKGNFPGRFSGRQFSNSRSEMNVSTLELGDSALYLCASSLVWGDYGYTFGSGTRLTVV.

CDR3 coding DNA: TGCAGCGTAATAACAGGGACGGTTAATGAGCAGTTCTTC. This translates into CSVITGTVNEQFF. The chain is built from TRBV29-1 and TRBJ2-1; a possible D gene is TRBD1 (6 bases). V was cut by 6 bases and J by 7 bases, with 16 bases left in between. The CDR3 covers 13 residues. Germline V gene lookup returns CDR1 SQVTM and CDR2 ANQGSEA.

The chain carries TRBV5-5 and TRBJ2-1; 11 bases line up with TRBD2. The V and J ends lost 4 bases and 4 bases, in that order; junction bases with no gene match: 4. Germline V gives CDR1 SGHKS, CDR2 YYEKEE (reference sequence). The CDR3 covers 15 residues. CDR3 in DNA: TGTGCCAGCAGCCGGGGACTAGCGGAGTACAATGAGCAGTTCTTC. Amino acid sequence: CASSRGLAEYNEQFF.

The rearrangement joins TRBV5-4 to TRBJ2-7; unclear D gene. The V end lost 2 bases, the J end lost 0 bases, and 6 bases lay between the germline ends. This CDR3 is built from 13 residues. Per the germline V gene, CDR1 is SGHNT and CDR2 is YYREEE (reference sequence). CDR3 bases: TGTGCCAGCAGCTTTTTAGACTCCTACGAGCAGTACTTC. It encodes CASSFLDSYEQYF.